The entry below gives a single T cell receptor beta chain sequence along with its context. The antigen remains unidentified. The sample comes from a study of early T cells in non-severe SARS-CoV-2 infection. The V end was cut by 5 bases, the J end by 0 bases, with 13 bases between. Germline V gene data show CDR1 as SGHAT and CDR2 as FQNNGV. The CDR3 covers 15 residues. MiXCR, run by TCRdb on the 5' RACE reads, gives a single entry per CDR3 protein. Of approximately 57,000 distinct CDR3 sequences in the sample, about 12% were seen once. Study findings and constraints: Matches to VDJdb favored anti-spike CD8 responses and missed private and CD4 specificities.

The chain links TRBV11-2 to TRBJ1-1; D unresolved. The source of this sequence is an adult who was a healthcare worker with PCR-confirmed SARS-CoV-2 infection or an uninfected control (not recorded which). The sequenced sample consisted of whole blood. The CDR3 sequence is CASSAYGSLNTEAFF. CDR3 in DNA: TGTGCCAGCAGCGCTTACGGATCCCTGAACACTGAAGCTTTCTTT.